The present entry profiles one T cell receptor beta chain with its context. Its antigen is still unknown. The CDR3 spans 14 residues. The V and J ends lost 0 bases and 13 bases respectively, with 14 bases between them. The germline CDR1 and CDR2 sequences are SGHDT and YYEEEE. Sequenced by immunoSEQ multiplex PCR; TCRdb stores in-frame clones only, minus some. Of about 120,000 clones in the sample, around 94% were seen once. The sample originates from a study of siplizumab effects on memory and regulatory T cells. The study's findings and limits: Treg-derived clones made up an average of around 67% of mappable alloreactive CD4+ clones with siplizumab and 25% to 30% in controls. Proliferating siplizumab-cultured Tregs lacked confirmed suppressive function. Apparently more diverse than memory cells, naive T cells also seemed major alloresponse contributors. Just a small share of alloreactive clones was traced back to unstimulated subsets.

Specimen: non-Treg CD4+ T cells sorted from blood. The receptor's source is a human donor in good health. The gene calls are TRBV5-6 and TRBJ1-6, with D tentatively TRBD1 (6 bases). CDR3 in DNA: TGTGCCAGCAGCTTGGGGCCAGGGGTGAACCCCCTCCACTTT. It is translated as CASSLGPGVNPLHF. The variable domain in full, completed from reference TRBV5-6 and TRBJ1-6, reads DAGVTQSPTHLIKTRGQQVTLRCSPKSGHDTVSWYQQALGQGPQFIFQYYEEEERQRGNFPDRFSGHQFPNYSSELNVNALLLGDSALYLCASSLGPGVNPLHFGNGTRLTVT.